What follows is one TCR beta chain and its context. The sample comes from a study of blood T cell repertoires in COVID-19. Study-wide background: In each case, the material was cDNA or gDNA derived from T cells, B-cell-depleted T cells, or PBMCs.

The germline V gene encodes CDR1 LGHDT and CDR2 YNNKEL (reference sequence). The CDR3 covers 14 residues. The germline V and J ends were trimmed by 0 bases and 10 bases, with 15 bases remaining between them. In terms of age and location, participants ranged from about 18 to 95 years and lived in about two dozen US areas. Authors' processing steps: By means of reference gene primer amplification, nucleated cell counts were estimated. Data came from immunoSEQ multiplex PCR; TCRdb stores just in-frame clones and leaves some out. V, J and clone size were drawn from that table, and D and trimming were deduced from the DNA. The data contain approximately 210,000 clones, around 86% of them singletons.

The TCR was taken from a woman aged 45 to 65 with acute COVID-19. The chain carries TRBV3-1 (or the pseudogene TRBV3-2) and TRBJ2-5; weak D call: TRBD1 (5 bases). Input material: PBMCs or T cells enriched from blood (not recorded which). As DNA, the CDR3 is TGTGCCAGCAGCCAAGATCTACAGGTGAGGAACCAGTACTTC. This sequence encodes CASSQDLQVRNQYF.